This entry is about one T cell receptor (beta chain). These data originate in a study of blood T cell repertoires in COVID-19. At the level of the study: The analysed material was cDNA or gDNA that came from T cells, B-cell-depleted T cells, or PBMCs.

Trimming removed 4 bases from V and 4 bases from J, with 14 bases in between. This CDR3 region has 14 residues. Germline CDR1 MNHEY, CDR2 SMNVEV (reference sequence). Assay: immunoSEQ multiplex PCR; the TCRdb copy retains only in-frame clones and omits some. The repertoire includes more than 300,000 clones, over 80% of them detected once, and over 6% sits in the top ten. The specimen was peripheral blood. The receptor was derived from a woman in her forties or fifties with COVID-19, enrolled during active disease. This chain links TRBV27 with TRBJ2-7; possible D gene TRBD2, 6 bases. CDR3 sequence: CASSWGTGGYEQYF. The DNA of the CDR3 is TGTGCCAGCAGTTGGGGGACTGGGGGGTACGAGCAGTACTTC.